The 13 T cell receptor beta chains presented below share a single source sample, sequenced in a study of OX40 agonist ivuxolimab in advanced cancers. The data were produced by immunoSEQ multiplex PCR, yet TCRdb's version contains in-frame clones alone and is incomplete. The sample consists of about 68,000 clones, roughly four fifths of them appearing once. Sequencing was performed on CD4+ or CD8+ T cells sorted from blood, taken in a trial of the OX40 agonist ivuxolimab. The receptors originated from an adult with an advanced solid tumor such as melanoma, head and neck, liver or kidney cancer.

CDR3 sequence reads: CASSYVWNTGELFF. CDR3 nucleotide sequence: TGTGCCAGCAGTTACGTCTGGAACACCGGGGAGCTGTTTTTT. The rearrangement uses TRBV6-5 and TRBJ2-2, with D uncertain. Per germline, CDR1 MNHEY and CDR2 SVGAGI. V gave up 2 bases and J gave up 1 base, with 5 bases separating them. This CDR3 spans 14 amino acids.

The chain carries TRBV7-9 and TRBJ2-2; perhaps TRBD1 as D (6 bases). Trimming removed 2 bases from V and 7 bases from J, with 8 bases in between. This CDR3 is built from 13 residues. The germline gives CDR1 SEHNR, CDR2 FQNEAQ (reference sequence). The CDR3 loop is CASSLTGNGELFF. CDR3 DNA sequence: TGTGCCAGCAGCTTAACAGGGAACGGGGAGCTGTTTTTT.

The V gene is TRBV27, the J gene TRBJ2-1; D is unclear. The ends were cut back, 5 bases at V and 10 bases at J, with 12 bases in the middle. This CDR3 region has 12 residues. Germline loops: CDR1 MNHEY, CDR2 SMNVEV (reference sequence). CDR3 DNA sequence: TGTGCCAGCAGTGAGAGGTCTCAGGAGCAGTTCTTC. Translating gives CASSERSQEQFF.

The gene calls are TRBV30 and TRBJ1-5, with D possibly matching TRBD1 (6 bases). The CDR3 covers 15 residues. V was pared by 5 bases and J by 4 bases, with 18 bases between. Germline loops: CDR1 GTSNPN, CDR2 SVGIG (reference sequence). The CDR3 region is CAWGPQGWVNQPQHF. As DNA, the CDR3 is TGTGCCTGGGGGCCACAGGGATGGGTAAATCAGCCCCAGCATTTT.

This clone appeared a few times. The V and J genes are TRBV7-9 and TRBJ1-4; TRBD1 is a possible D gene (6 bases). V was trimmed by 1 base and J by 8 bases, leaving 17 bases between them. This CDR3 spans 16 amino acids. Germline CDR1 and CDR2: SEHNR and FQNEAQ (reference sequence). The CDR3 region is CASSLVPTGSGEKLFF. CDR3 bases: TGTGCCAGCAGCTTAGTCCCGACAGGATCAGGGGAAAAACTGTTTTTT.

Only a few counts were recorded for this clone. DNA for the CDR3: TGTGCCAGCAGCTCCGGGACAGGGGGCTATTTGGAGCAGTACTTC. Amino acids: CASSSGTGGYLEQYF. The J gene is TRBJ2-7, the V gene TRBV7-9; TRBD1 aligns across 12 bases. The CDR3 has 15 residues. The germline V gene encodes CDR1 SEHNR and CDR2 FQNEAQ (reference sequence). The V segment lost 4 bases and the J segment 7 bases; nucleotides outside the gene matches: 8.

This clone appeared once. CDR3 residues: CASSVLPRQGNTDTQYF. The CDR3 DNA reads as TGTGCCAGCAGTGTCCTGCCTAGACAGGGGAACACAGATACGCAGTATTTT. The chain joins TRBV6-1 to TRBJ2-3; TRBD1 agrees at 8 bases. The CDR3 consists of 17 residues. Germline CDR1 and CDR2: MNHNS and SASEGT. V shed 4 bases, J shed 2 bases, and the junction held 11 bases outside the gene matches.

The chain has TRBV19 and TRBJ1-4; possibly TRBD1 for D (5 bases). Trimming pared 8 bases from V and 8 bases from J, leaving 12 bases between. The CDR3 extends over 12 amino acids. The germline gives CDR1 LNHDA, CDR2 SQIVND (reference sequence). CDR3 sequence: CASQAGPEKLFF. The CDR3 DNA is TGTGCCAGTCAGGCGGGACCCGAAAAACTGTTTTTT.

V gene TRBV9 combines with J gene TRBJ2-5; the D gene is possibly TRBD2 (6 bases). The CDR3 contains 15 residues. The germline CDR1 and CDR2 sequences are SGDLS and YYNGEE. V lost 2 bases, J lost 3 bases, and 14 bases lay in between. Here the CDR3 reads CASSVSGGREETQYF. The CDR3 region has the DNA TGTGCCAGCAGCGTTTCCGGGGGAAGGGAAGAGACCCAGTACTTC.

V and J are TRBV4-2 and TRBJ1-5; D is unresolved. Between the trimmed V and J ends, which lost 3 bases and 5 bases, there was a span of 11 bases. This CDR3 spans 14 amino acids. Looked up from germline, CDR1 is LGHNA and CDR2 is YNFKEQ. The CDR3 spells CASSQGMVDQPQHF. DNA for the CDR3: TGTGCCAGCAGCCAGGGGATGGTTGATCAGCCCCAGCATTTT.

The chain recombines TRBV18 with TRBJ2-7, with a weak D call TRBD1 (6 bases). V was clipped by 2 bases and J by 4 bases, with 15 bases between them. CDR3 length: 15 amino acids. Germline V gene lookup returns CDR1 KGHSH and CDR2 LQKENI. The CDR3 DNA follows: TGTGCCAGCTCACCAAGGCAGGGTCAGGGGTACGAGCAGTACTTC. Its translation: CASSPRQGQGYEQYF.

The chain employs TRBV6-5 and TRBJ2-7; D gene unclear. Trimming removed 7 bases from V and 3 bases from J, with 7 bases in between. The germline V gene has CDR1 MNHEY and CDR2 SVGAGI. The CDR3 loop spans 11 amino acids. DNA for the CDR3: TGTGCCAGCACCTGGATCTACGAGCAGTACTTC. Protein: CASTWIYEQYF.

CDR3 sequence reads: CASTVGEASNQPQHF. The CDR3 DNA sequence: TGTGCCAGCACCGTTGGGGAGGCCAGCAATCAGCCCCAGCATTTT. The V call is TRBV7-9, the J call TRBJ1-5; D remains unclear. CDR3 size: 15 residues. CDR1 is SEHNR and CDR2 is FQNEAQ in the germline V gene (reference sequence). The V gene lost 7 bases and the J gene lost 1 base, with 14 bases spanning the gap.